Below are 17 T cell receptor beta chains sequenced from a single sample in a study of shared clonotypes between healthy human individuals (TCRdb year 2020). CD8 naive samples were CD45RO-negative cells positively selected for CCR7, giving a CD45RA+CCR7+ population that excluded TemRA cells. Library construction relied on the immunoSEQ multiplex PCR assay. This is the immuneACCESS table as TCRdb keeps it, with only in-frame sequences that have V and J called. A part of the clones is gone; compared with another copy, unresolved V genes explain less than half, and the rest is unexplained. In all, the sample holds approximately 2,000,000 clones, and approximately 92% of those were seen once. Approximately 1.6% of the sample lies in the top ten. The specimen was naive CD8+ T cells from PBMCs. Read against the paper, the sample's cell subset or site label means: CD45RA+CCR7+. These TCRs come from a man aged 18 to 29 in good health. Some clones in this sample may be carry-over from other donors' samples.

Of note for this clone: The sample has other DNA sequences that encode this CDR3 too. CDR3 sequence reads: CASSFRGPSEQYF. Written as DNA, the CDR3 is TGTGCCAGCAGTTTCAGGGGACCATCCGAGCAGTACTTC. The V call is TRBV28, the J call TRBJ2-7, with D possibly TRBD1 on 6 matching bases. This CDR3 contains 13 residues. V dropped 3 bases and J dropped 6 bases, with 12 bases sitting between them. Germline V CDR1 and CDR2: MDHEN, SYDVKM.

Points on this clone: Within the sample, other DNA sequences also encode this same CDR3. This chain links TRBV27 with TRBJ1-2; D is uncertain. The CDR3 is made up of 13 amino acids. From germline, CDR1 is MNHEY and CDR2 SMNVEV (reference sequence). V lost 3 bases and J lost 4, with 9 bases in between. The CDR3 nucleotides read TGTGCCAGCAGTTTTGGCACCTCCTATGGCTACACCTTC. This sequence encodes CASSFGTSYGYTF.

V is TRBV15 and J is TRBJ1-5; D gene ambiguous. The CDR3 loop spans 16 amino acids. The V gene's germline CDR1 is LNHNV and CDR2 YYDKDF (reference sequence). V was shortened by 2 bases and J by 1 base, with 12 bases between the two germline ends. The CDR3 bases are TGTGCCACCAGCAGATCGCCGGGTGAAAGCAATCAGCCCCAGCATTTT. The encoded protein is CATSRSPGESNQPQHF.

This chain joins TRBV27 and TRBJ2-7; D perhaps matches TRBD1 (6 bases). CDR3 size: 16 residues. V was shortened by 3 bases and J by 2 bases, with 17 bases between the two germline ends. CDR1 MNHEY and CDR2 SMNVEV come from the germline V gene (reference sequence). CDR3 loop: CASSFSEGEEAYEQYF. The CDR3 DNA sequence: TGTGCCAGCAGTTTCTCCGAGGGGGAAGAAGCCTACGAGCAGTACTTC.

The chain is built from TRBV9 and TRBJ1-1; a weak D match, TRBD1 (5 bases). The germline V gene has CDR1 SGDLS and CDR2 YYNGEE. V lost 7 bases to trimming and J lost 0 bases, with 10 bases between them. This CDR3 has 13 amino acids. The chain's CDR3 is CASGGAMNTEAFF. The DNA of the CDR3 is TGTGCCAGCGGAGGGGCCATGAACACTGAAGCTTTCTTT.

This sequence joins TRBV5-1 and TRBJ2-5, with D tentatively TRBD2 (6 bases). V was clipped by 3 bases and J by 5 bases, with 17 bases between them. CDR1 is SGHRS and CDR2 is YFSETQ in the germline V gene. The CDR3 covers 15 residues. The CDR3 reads CASSWDGTPHETQYF. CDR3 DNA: TGCGCCAGCAGCTGGGATGGGACTCCGCACGAGACCCAGTACTTC.

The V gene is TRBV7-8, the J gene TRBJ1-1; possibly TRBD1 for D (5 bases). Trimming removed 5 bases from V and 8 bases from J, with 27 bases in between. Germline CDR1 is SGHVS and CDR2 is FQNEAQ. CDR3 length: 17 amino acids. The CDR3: CASSNTRGVRGLDEAFF. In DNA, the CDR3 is TGTGCCAGCAGCAATACCCGGGGGGTGCGTGGCCTGGACGAAGCTTTCTTT.

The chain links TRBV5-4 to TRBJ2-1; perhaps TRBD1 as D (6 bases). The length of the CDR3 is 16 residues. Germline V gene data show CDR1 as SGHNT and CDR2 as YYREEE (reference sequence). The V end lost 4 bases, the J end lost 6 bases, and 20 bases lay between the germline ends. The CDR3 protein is CASSPLAFTGTNEQFF. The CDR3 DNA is TGTGCCAGCAGCCCCCTGGCCTTTACAGGGACCAATGAGCAGTTCTTC. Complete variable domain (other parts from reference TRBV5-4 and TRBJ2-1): ETGVTQSPTHLIKTRGQQVTLRCSSQSGHNTVSWYQQALGQGPQFIFQYYREEENGRGNFPPRFSGLQFPNYSSELNVNALELDDSALYLCASSPLAFTGTNEQFFGPGTRLTVL.

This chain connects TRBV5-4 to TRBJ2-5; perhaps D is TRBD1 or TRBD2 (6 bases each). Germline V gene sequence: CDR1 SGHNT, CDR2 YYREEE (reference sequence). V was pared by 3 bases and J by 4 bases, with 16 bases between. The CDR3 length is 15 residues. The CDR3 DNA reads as TGTGCCAGCAGCTCGCCGGGGACGGGGGCAGAGACCCAGTACTTC. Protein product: CASSSPGTGAETQYF.

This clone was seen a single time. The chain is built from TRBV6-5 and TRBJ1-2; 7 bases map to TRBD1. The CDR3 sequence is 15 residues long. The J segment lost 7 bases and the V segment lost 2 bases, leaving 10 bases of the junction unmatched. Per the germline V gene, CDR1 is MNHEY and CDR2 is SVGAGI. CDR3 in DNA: TGTGCCAGCAGTTACACGGACAGGCACTATGGTGGCTACACCTTC. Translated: CASSYTDRHYGGYTF.

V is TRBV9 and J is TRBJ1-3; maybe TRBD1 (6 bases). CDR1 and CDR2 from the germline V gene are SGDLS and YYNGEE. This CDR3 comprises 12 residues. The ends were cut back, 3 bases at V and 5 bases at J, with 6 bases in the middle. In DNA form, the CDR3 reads TGTGCCAGCAGCGGGGGGCGAAACACCATATATTTT. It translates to CASSGGRNTIYF.

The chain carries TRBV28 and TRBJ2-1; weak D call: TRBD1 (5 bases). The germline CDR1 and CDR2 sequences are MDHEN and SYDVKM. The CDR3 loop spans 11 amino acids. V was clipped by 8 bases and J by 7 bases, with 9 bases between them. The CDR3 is CASWGLNEQFF. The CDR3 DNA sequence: TGTGCCAGCTGGGGCTTGAATGAGCAGTTCTTC.

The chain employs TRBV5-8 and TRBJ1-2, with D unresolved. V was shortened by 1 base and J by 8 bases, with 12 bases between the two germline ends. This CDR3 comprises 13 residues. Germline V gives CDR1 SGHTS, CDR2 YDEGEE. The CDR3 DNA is TGTGCCAGCAGCTTGAGGAGGGAGTACGGCTACACCTTC. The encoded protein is CASSLRREYGYTF. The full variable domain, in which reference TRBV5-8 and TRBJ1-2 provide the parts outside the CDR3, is EAGVTQSPTHLIKTRGQQATLRCSPISGHTSVYWYQQALGLGLQFLLWYDEGEERNRGNFPPRFSGRQFPNYSSELNVNALELEDSALYLCASSLRREYGYTFGSGTRLTVV.

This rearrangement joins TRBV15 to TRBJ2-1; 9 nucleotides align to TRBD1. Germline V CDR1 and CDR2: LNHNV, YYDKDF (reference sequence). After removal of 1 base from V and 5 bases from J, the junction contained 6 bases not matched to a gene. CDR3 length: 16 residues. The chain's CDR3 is CATSRVRDRVDNEQFF. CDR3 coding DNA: TGTGCCACCAGCAGAGTTAGGGACAGGGTTGACAATGAGCAGTTCTTC.

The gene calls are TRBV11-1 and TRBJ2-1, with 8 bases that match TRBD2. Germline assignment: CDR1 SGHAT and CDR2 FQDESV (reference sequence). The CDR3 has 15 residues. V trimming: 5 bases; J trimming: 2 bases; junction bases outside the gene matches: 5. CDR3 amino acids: CASSPAGDPYNEQFF. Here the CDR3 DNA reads TGTGCCAGCAGCCCAGCGGGAGACCCCTACAATGAGCAGTTCTTC.

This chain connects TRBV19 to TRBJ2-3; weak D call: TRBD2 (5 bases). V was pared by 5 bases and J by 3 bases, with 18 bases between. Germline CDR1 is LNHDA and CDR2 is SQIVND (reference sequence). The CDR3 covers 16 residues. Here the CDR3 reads CASSAPEVWTTDTQYF. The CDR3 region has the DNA TGTGCCAGTAGTGCCCCCGAGGTCTGGACTACAGATACGCAGTATTTT.

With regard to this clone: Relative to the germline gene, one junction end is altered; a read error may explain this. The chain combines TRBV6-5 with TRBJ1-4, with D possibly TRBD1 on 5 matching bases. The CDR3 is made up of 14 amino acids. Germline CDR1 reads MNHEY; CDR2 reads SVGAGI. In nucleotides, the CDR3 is TGTGCCAGCAGTTACCTCGCCGGGGAGACAGAAGAAATTTTT. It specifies CASSYLAGETEEIF.